The sequence of this TCR beta chain was determined in a study of T cell repertoires and Cas9 in healthy adults. Study summary: Characterization of SpCas9-reactive CD4 and CD8 T cells covered multi-effector potency, cytotoxicity and lineage.

Germline V lookup: CDR1 PRHDT, CDR2 FYEKMQ (reference sequence). Trimming left V 2 bases short and J 5 bases short, with 15 bases between. CDR3 length: 15 amino acids. Study results and limitations: SpCas9-reactive regulatory T cells reportedly mitigated SpCas9-reactive effector T cells in vitro.

As concerns this clone: Its target is not known.

Here immunoSEQ multiplex PCR was the method, and the copy in TCRdb shows in-frame clones only, minus some. Among tens of thousands of clones listed, approximately 90% were seen once. The V call is TRBV13, the J call TRBJ1-2; a weak D match, TRBD1 (6 bases). Sequenced input: CD4+ effector T cells (CD127+, CD25-, CD137-, CD154-) from PBMCs; culture status not recorded. The receptor comes from a human donor in good health. The CDR3 DNA follows: TGTGCCAGCAGCTTACGCCAGGGGCGCGGATATGGCTACACCTTC. It specifies CASSLRQGRGYGYTF.